The 28 T cell receptor beta chains presented below share a single source sample, sequenced in a study of blood T cell repertoires in COVID-19. Generated by immunoSEQ multiplex PCR, the TCRdb table keeps only in-frame clones and is missing some. The profile covers about 260,000 clones, with approximately 89% appearing a single time and roughly 10% taken by the ten largest. The sample consisted of peripheral blood. These receptors were obtained from a woman in her 70s with COVID-19, enrolled during active disease.

Only a few counts were recorded for this clone. V is TRBV18 and J is TRBJ1-2; D is uncertain. In germline, CDR1 is KGHSH, CDR2 LQKENI. V was clipped by 6 bases and J by 8 bases, with 19 bases between them. This CDR3 is 14 amino acids long. The CDR3: CASSPRQTTTGYTF. The CDR3 bases are TGTGCCAGCTCCCCCCGGCAGACCACTACGGGCTACACCTTC.

The chain has TRBV7-3 and TRBJ2-3, with 7 positions matching TRBD2. CDR1 is SGHTA, CDR2 FQGTGA, per germline. Germline trimming cut 1 base from V and 2 bases from J; bases unmatched to any gene: 12. This CDR3 has 18 residues. CDR3 bases: TGTGCCAGCAGCTTAATCCCCTCGGCGGGAGATGACACAGATACGCAGTATTTT. It specifies CASSLIPSAGDDTDTQYF.

The rearrangement uses TRBV30 and TRBJ2-2; tentative D call: TRBD1 (6 bases). The V and J ends lost 3 bases and 4 bases respectively, with 9 bases between them. This CDR3 spans 13 amino acids. Germline lookup yields CDR1 GTSNPN and CDR2 SVGIG (reference sequence). DNA for the CDR3: TGTGCCTGGAGCGGACAGTCCACCGGGGAGCTGTTTTTT. Translated, it gives CAWSGQSTGELFF.

This clone was picked up one time. This chain connects TRBV5-1 to TRBJ2-1, with 9 bases identical to TRBD1. Trimming removed 5 bases from V and 4 bases from J; junction bases left unmatched: 4. Germline V CDR1 and CDR2: SGHRS, YFSETQ. This CDR3 contains 14 residues. The CDR3 region has the DNA TGCGCCAGCAGTGGGACAGGGACTTACAATGAGCAGTTCTTC. Its translation is CASSGTGTYNEQFF.

The rearrangement uses TRBV20-1 and TRBJ2-7, with D tentatively TRBD2 (7 bases). The CDR3 sequence is 16 residues long. Looked up from germline, CDR1 is DFQATT and CDR2 is SNEGSKA (reference sequence). Between the trimmed V and J ends, which lost 3 bases and 2 bases, there was a span of 20 bases. CDR3 coding DNA: TGCAGTGCTAGTAGTGCGGGGGCGGGAGTTACCTACGAGCAGTACTTC. It codes for CSASSAGAGVTYEQYF.

The genes are TRBV6-5 and TRBJ2-1; D unclear. This CDR3 region has 12 residues. The germline V gene has CDR1 MNHEY and CDR2 SVGAGI. The ends were cut back, 6 bases at V and 6 bases at J, with 9 bases in the middle. Here the CDR3 reads CASSLLRNEQFF. CDR3 sequence (DNA): TGTGCCAGCAGCCTACTACGCAATGAGCAGTTCTTC.

The rearrangement joins TRBV29-1 to TRBJ1-2, with 9 nucleotides matching TRBD1. Germline trimming cut 5 bases from V and 0 bases from J; bases unmatched to any gene: 13. Per the germline V gene, CDR1 is SQVTM and CDR2 is ANQGSEA. The CDR3 extends over 17 amino acids. The CDR3 DNA reads as TGCAGCGTTAGGAGAGCGACCGGGACAGGGTCTAACTATGGCTACACCTTC. Protein sequence: CSVRRATGTGSNYGYTF.

This clone appeared once. V and J are TRBV30 and TRBJ1-4, with D perhaps matching TRBD1 (5 bases). Germline V CDR1 and CDR2: GTSNPN, SVGIG (reference sequence). Trimming removed 5 bases at V and 5 bases at J, with 15 bases between. CDR3 size: 14 residues. CDR3 sequence: CAWGFTGLNEKLFF. DNA for the CDR3: TGTGCCTGGGGATTTACAGGACTAAATGAAAAACTGTTTTTT.

The rearrangement uses TRBV10-1 and TRBJ2-2, with TRBD2 matching 10 bases. The germline CDR1 and CDR2 sequences are WNHNN and SYGVQD (reference sequence). The V and J ends lost 9 bases and 0 bases, in that order; junction bases with no gene match: 28. This CDR3 spans 23 amino acids. The CDR3 region is CASLISAASGSSIVESNTGELFF. DNA for the CDR3: TGCGCCAGTTTAATCTCTGCGGCTAGCGGGAGCTCGATCGTGGAGTCGAACACCGGGGAGCTGTTTTTT.

This rearrangement joins TRBV27 to TRBJ2-6, with TRBD1 as a possible D gene (5 bases). V gave up 6 bases and J gave up 0 bases, with 12 bases separating them. The CDR3 is made up of 16 amino acids. Germline assignment: CDR1 MNHEY and CDR2 SMNVEV (reference sequence). The chain's CDR3 is CASSRTIPSGANVLTF. The CDR3 region has the DNA TGTGCCAGCAGCCGGACAATCCCCTCTGGGGCCAACGTCCTGACTTTC.

This rearrangement joins TRBV5-1 to TRBJ2-2; 9 bases agree with TRBD2. The V segment lost 2 bases and the J segment 6 bases; nucleotides outside the gene matches: 8. The germline V gene encodes CDR1 SGHRS and CDR2 YFSETQ. The CDR3 runs to 16 residues. CDR3 loop: CASSLNSGSGAGELFF. CDR3 DNA: TGCGCCAGCAGCTTAAATAGCGGGAGCGGGGCCGGGGAGCTGTTTTTT.

This chain links TRBV30 with TRBJ2-7; D call uncertain. Germline CDR1 and CDR2: GTSNPN and SVGIG (reference sequence). This CDR3 has 12 amino acids. Trimming removed 5 bases from V and 4 bases from J, with 12 bases in between. CDR3 loop: CAWSSVAYEQYF. The CDR3 region has the DNA TGTGCCTGGTCCTCCGTGGCTTACGAGCAGTACTTC.

This chain links TRBV5-1 with TRBJ2-1; no firm D call. The CDR3 has 14 residues. V was shortened by 5 bases and J by 0 bases, with 9 bases between the two germline ends. From germline, CDR1 is SGHRS and CDR2 YFSETQ. The CDR3 loop reads CASREPYSYNEQFF. CDR3 coding DNA: TGCGCCAGCAGAGAGCCTTACTCCTACAATGAGCAGTTCTTC.

The V gene is TRBV6-5, the J gene TRBJ2-7, with D possibly TRBD1 on 6 matching bases. CDR1 MNHEY and CDR2 SVGAGI come from the germline V gene. Trimming left V 7 bases short and J 0 bases short, with 13 bases between. The CDR3 spans 14 residues. The CDR3 coding sequence is TGTGCCAGCAAAAGAGACAGGAGCTCCTACGAGCAGTACTTC. It translates to CASKRDRSSYEQYF.

This sequence joins TRBV28 and TRBJ2-2, with D perhaps TRBD1 (5 bases). The CDR3 consists of 14 residues. CDR1 and CDR2 from the germline V gene are MDHEN and SYDVKM. The V end was cut by 1 base, the J end by 6 bases, with 9 bases between. The CDR3 is CASSLSQGAGELFF. In DNA, the CDR3 is TGTGCCAGCAGTTTATCACAAGGGGCCGGGGAGCTGTTTTTT.

The chain links TRBV15 to TRBJ1-6, with 7 bases aligning to TRBD1. The CDR3 consists of 14 residues. Germline CDR1 reads LNHNV; CDR2 reads YYDKDF (reference sequence). V trimming: 0 bases; J trimming: 10 bases; junction bases outside the gene matches: 3. As DNA, the CDR3 is TGTGCCACCAGCAGAGATCAGGGGGTGTCACCCCTCCACTTT. Protein sequence: CATSRDQGVSPLHF.

This clone was seen once. This chain joins TRBV3-1 (or the pseudogene TRBV3-2) and TRBJ1-6; no definite D call. V was cut by 5 bases and J by 7 bases, with 9 bases left in between. CDR1 LGHDT and CDR2 YNNKEL come from the germline V gene (reference sequence). The CDR3 loop spans 13 amino acids. The CDR3 loop is CASSKTRNSPLHF. The CDR3 DNA reads TGTGCCAGCAGCAAAACACGAAATTCACCCCTCCACTTT.

The genes are TRBV5-6 and TRBJ1-4, with 7 bases identical to TRBD1. The CDR3 consists of 15 residues. Germline trimming cut 4 bases from V and 7 bases from J; bases unmatched to any gene: 10. Looked up from germline, CDR1 is SGHDT and CDR2 is YYEEEE. The CDR3 nucleotides are TGTGCCAGCAGCCTCCTTCAGGGGGGAGTTGAAAAACTGTTTTTT. It codes for CASSLLQGGVEKLFF.

This chain links TRBV14 with TRBJ1-6; D unclear. CDR1 SGHDN and CDR2 FVKESK come from the germline V gene. The V end was cut by 1 base, the J end by 7 bases, with 11 bases between. The CDR3 is 15 amino acids. CDR3 in DNA: TGTGCCAGCAGCCAAGTGGGCAGGCCCAATTCACCCCTCCACTTT. This codes for CASSQVGRPNSPLHF. Full variable domain (remainder filled in from reference TRBV14 and TRBJ1-6): EAGVTQFPSHSVIEKGQTVTLRCDPISGHDNLYWYRRVMGKEIKFLLHFVKESKQDESGMPNNRFLAERTGGTYSTLKVQPAELEDSGVYFCASSQVGRPNSPLHFGNGTRLTVT.

This chain joins TRBV6-1 and TRBJ1-2; no firm D call. Trimming took off 1 base at V and 4 bases at J, with 10 bases between the two ends. The CDR3 is 14 residues long. Germline assignment: CDR1 MNHNS and CDR2 SASEGT. CDR3 sequence (DNA): TGTGCCAGCAGTGAAGTGGCCGGGTTCTATGGCTACACCTTC. Amino acids: CASSEVAGFYGYTF.

This chain links TRBV3-1 (or the pseudogene TRBV3-2) with TRBJ1-5; possibly TRBD1 for D (5 bases). The CDR3 sequence is 15 residues long. CDR1 is LGHDT and CDR2 is YNNKEL in the germline V gene (reference sequence). Trimming removed 0 bases at V and 6 bases at J, with 12 bases between. The CDR3 spells CASSQDLTGGQPQHF. CDR3 nucleotide sequence: TGTGCCAGCAGCCAAGATCTTACGGGGGGTCAGCCCCAGCATTTT.

The chain employs TRBV28 and TRBJ1-2, with D unclear. The CDR3 spans 14 residues. Trimming took off 3 bases at V and 2 bases at J, with 10 bases between the two ends. Germline V gene data show CDR1 as MDHEN and CDR2 as SYDVKM. CDR3 amino acids: CASSFVNSNYGYTF. As DNA, the CDR3 is TGTGCCAGCAGTTTCGTTAATTCGAACTATGGCTACACCTTC.

The genes are TRBV19 and TRBJ1-5, with D possibly TRBD1 on 6 matching bases. Germline lookup yields CDR1 LNHDA and CDR2 SQIVND (reference sequence). This CDR3 is 14 amino acids long. V shed 4 bases and J shed 2 bases, with 9 bases lying between them. The CDR3 protein is CASSRGLRNQPQHF. DNA of the CDR3: TGTGCCAGTAGTAGGGGGCTACGCAATCAGCCCCAGCATTTT. Drawing the rest from reference TRBV19 and TRBJ1-5, the complete variable domain is DGGITQSPKYLFRKEGQNVTLSCEQNLNHDAMYWYRQDPGQGLRLIYYSQIVNDFQKGDIAEGYSVSREKKESFPLTVTSAQKNPTAFYLCASSRGLRNQPQHFGDGTRLSIL.

The chain recombines TRBV3-1 (or the pseudogene TRBV3-2) with TRBJ2-3, with 9 positions matching TRBD1. The trim removed 4 bases at V and 3 bases at J, leaving 2 bases unmatched. This CDR3 has 14 residues. CDR1 LGHDT and CDR2 YNNKEL come from the germline V gene (reference sequence). In DNA form, the CDR3 reads TGTGCCAGCAGCCCCGGACAGGGGACAGATACGCAGTATTTT. Its protein is CASSPGQGTDTQYF.

The rearrangement uses TRBV19 and TRBJ1-3; 9 nucleotides align to TRBD1. The CDR3 runs to 15 residues. J was trimmed by 4 bases and V by 4 bases; bases with no gene match: 5. Per the germline V gene, CDR1 is LNHDA and CDR2 is SQIVND (reference sequence). The CDR3 loop reads CASSTWTGVGNTIYF. The DNA of the CDR3 is TGTGCCAGTAGTACTTGGACAGGGGTCGGAAACACCATATATTTT.

The gene calls are TRBV11-2 and TRBJ1-2; the match to TRBD1 covers 7 bases. V was pared by 4 bases and J by 7 bases, with 12 bases of the junction left unmatched. Germline V gives CDR1 SGHAT, CDR2 FQNNGV. CDR3 length: 15 residues. CDR3 sequence reads: CASSSPANRGGGYTF. The DNA of the CDR3 is TGTGCCAGCAGCTCGCCCGCAAACAGGGGTGGTGGCTACACCTTC. The whole variable domain, remainder taken from reference TRBV11-2 and TRBJ1-2, is EAGVAQSPRYKIIEKRQSVAFWCNPISGHATLYWYQQILGQGPKLLIQFQNNGVVDDSQLPKDRFSAERLKGVDSTLKIQPAKLEDSAVYLCASSSPANRGGGYTFGSGTRLTVV.

As concerns this clone: In the same sample, other DNA sequences code for this CDR3. The chain combines TRBV5-1 with TRBJ2-7; 14 nucleotides line up with TRBD2. The V and J ends lost 3 bases and 3 bases, in that order; junction bases with no gene match: 2. The CDR3 extends over 15 amino acids. Looked up from germline, CDR1 is SGHRS and CDR2 is YFSETQ. CDR3 nucleotide sequence: TGCGCCAGCAGCTCCGGGACTAGCGGGAGCTACGAGCAGTACTTC. Residues: CASSSGTSGSYEQYF.

The V gene is TRBV27, the J gene TRBJ1-3, with 8 bases aligning to TRBD1. Germline V CDR1 and CDR2: MNHEY, SMNVEV (reference sequence). V gave up 2 bases and J gave up 0 bases; unmatched junction bases: 0. The CDR3 spans 15 residues. The CDR3 DNA is TGTGCCAGCAGTTTAACAGGGGGCTCTGGAAACACCATATATTTT. Translated: CASSLTGGSGNTIYF.